Listed below are T cell receptor beta chains from one sample, sequenced in a study of regulatory T cells in long-lasting Graves disease. TCRdb used MiXCR to reprocess the multiplex PCR reads, holding one entry per CDR3 protein. This table has about 540,000 distinct CDR3 sequences, around an eighth appearing once. These data were likewise used in another study, on T cells in Graves' hyperthyroidism and ophthalmopathy.

Sequenced here: peripheral blood mononuclear cells (PBMCs), sampled at new diagnosis, from a patient treated with antithyroid drugs. The origin of the receptors is a man under 40 with Graves disease. The CDR3 runs from the conserved cysteine through the conserved F or W. D genes are given only for firm matches. A row's size may be missing; if present it is once, few, many or a size class.

12 TRBJ2-5 NA TRBD2 TRBV29-1 CSAGTSKETQYF TGCAGCGCAGGGACTAGTAAAGAGACCCAGTACTTC
14 TRBJ2-1 few TRBD2 TRBV3-1 CASSQTSGSNEQFF TGTGCCAGCAGCCAGACTAGCGGGAGTAATGAGCAGTTCTTC
16 TRBJ2-2 NA TRBD1 TRBV12-3/TRBV12-4 CASSLTGGSNTGELFF TGTGCCAGCAGTTTAACAGGGGGTAGTAACACCGGGGAGCTGTTTTTT
15 TRBJ2-3 many NA TRBV9 CASSVEGFGTDTQYF TGTGCCAGCAGCGTAGAGGGGTTTGGTACAGATACGCAGTATTTT
14 TRBJ1-2 NA TRBD1 TRBV14 CASSQLRQGGGYTF TGTGCCAGCAGCCAACTCAGACAGGGTGGTGGCTACACCTTC
14 TRBJ2-2 NA NA TRBV12-5 CASGRDPNTGELFF TGTGCTAGTGGGAGAGACCCCAACACCGGGGAGCTGTTTTTT
17 TRBJ2-1 many NA TRBV24-1 CATSGTLRGVGMNEQFF TGTGCCACCAGTGGTACTCTCAGGGGTGTAGGTATGAATGAGCAGTTCTTC
16 TRBJ2-1 many NA TRBV6-2/TRBV6-3 CASQRRRGSADNEQFF TGTGCCAGCCAACGGCGGAGGGGTAGCGCTGACAATGAGCAGTTCTTC
15 TRBJ2-4 few TRBD1 TRBV24-1 CATSDGTETKNIQYF TGTGCCACCAGTGATGGGACAGAGACCAAAAACATTCAGTACTTC
12 TRBJ1-1 many NA TRBV5-1 CASTRGPGEAFF TGCGCCAGCACCCGGGGGCCTGGTGAAGCTTTCTTT
17 TRBJ1-4 few TRBD1 TRBV3-1 CASSQDRGQGLNEKLFF TGTGCCAGCAGCCAAGATCGGGGACAGGGCCTTAATGAAAAACTGTTTTTT
17 TRBJ2-7 many NA TRBV12-3/TRBV12-4 CASSSATRARLSYEQYF TGTGCCAGCAGCTCCGCCACCCGGGCCCGGCTCTCCTACGAGCAGTACTTC
16 TRBJ2-5 many TRBD2 TRBV12-3/TRBV12-4 CASSWRLAGIQETQYF TGTGCCAGCAGTTGGCGCCTAGCGGGGATACAAGAGACCCAGTACTTC
14 TRBJ1-2 many TRBD1 TRBV20-1 CSARAGGNDYGYTF TGCAGTGCTAGAGCAGGGGGCAATGACTATGGCTACACCTTC
12 TRBJ1-1 many NA TRBV29-1 CSVEIQRPEAFF TGCAGCGTTGAAATCCAGAGACCTGAAGCTTTCTTT
14 TRBJ2-7 many NA TRBV6-6 CASSYSRQTYEQYF TGTGCCAGCAGTTACTCGAGACAGACCTACGAGCAGTACTTC
14 TRBJ1-6 once NA TRBV18 CASSTELNNSPLHF TGTGCCAGCTCAACAGAATTGAATAATTCACCCCTCCACTTT
16 TRBJ2-1 few NA TRBV4-1 CASSPIALLNNNEQFF TGCGCCAGCAGCCCTATCGCGTTATTGAACAACAATGAGCAGTTCTTC
11 TRBJ1-1 many NA TRBV29-1 CSVVGGTEAFF TGCAGCGTTGTAGGTGGCACTGAAGCTTTCTTT
14 TRBJ2-5 NA NA TRBV6-1 CASSLERVQETQYF TGTGCCAGCAGCCTTGAGCGGGTACAAGAGACCCAGTACTTC
13 TRBJ1-1 few NA TRBV30 CAWRFRGATEAFF TGTGCCTGGAGATTCCGTGGGGCCACTGAAGCTTTCTTT
12 TRBJ1-5 few TRBD1 TRBV24-1 CATSDGKGARHF TGTGCCACCAGTGATGGTAAGGGGGCTCGGCATTTT
13 TRBJ1-2 once NA TRBV3-1 CASAAGGGYGYTF TGTGCCAGCGCCGCCGGGGGTGGATATGGCTACACCTTC
16 TRBJ2-7 many TRBD1 TRBV7-9 CASSRAGTGGSYEQYF TGTGCCAGCAGCCGAGCCGGGACAGGGGGCTCCTACGAGCAGTACTTC
11 TRBJ2-1 few NA TRBV6-1 CASSSAYEQFF TGTGCCAGCAGTAGTGCGTATGAGCAGTTCTTC
13 TRBJ2-3 many NA TRBV6-1 CASRSRSTDTQYF TGTGCCAGCAGGAGCAGAAGCACAGATACGCAGTATTTT
16 TRBJ1-1 NA NA TRBV6-2/TRBV6-3 CASSPNRQRPNTEAFF TGTGCCAGCAGCCCTAATAGACAGCGCCCGAACACTGAAGCTTTCTTT
15 TRBJ2-5 many TRBD2 TRBV15 CATSRGGGPQETQYF TGTGCCACCAGCAGAGGGGGGGGTCCCCAAGAGACCCAGTACTTC
15 TRBJ2-1 many TRBD2 TRBV27 CASSFLAGGQNEQFF TGTGCCAGCAGTTTCCTAGCGGGAGGGCAGAATGAGCAGTTCTTC
14 TRBJ2-1 many TRBD2 TRBV6-1 CASSRLAGGNEQFF TGTGCCAGCAGTCGACTAGCGGGAGGCAATGAGCAGTTCTTC
15 TRBJ2-1 once TRBD2 TRBV9 CASSYVGGGGNEQFF TGTGCCAGCAGCTACGTGGGGGGGGGAGGAAATGAGCAGTTCTTC
16 TRBJ2-3 NA NA TRBV3-1 CASSQEEGAGTDTQYF TGTGCCAGCAGCCAAGAGGAGGGGGCGGGCACAGATACGCAGTATTTT
15 TRBJ2-4 once NA TRBV7-2 CASSLGQGGKNIQYF TGTGCCAGCAGCTTAGGCCAGGGGGGCAAAAACATTCAGTACTTC
13 TRBJ2-3 NA NA TRBV5-1 CASSLQVWDTQYF TGCGCCAGCAGCTTACAGGTCTGGGATACGCAGTATTTT
15 TRBJ2-7 NA TRBD2 TRBV13 CASSHTSGSSYEQYF TGTGCCAGCAGCCATACTAGCGGGAGTTCCTACGAGCAGTACTTC
16 TRBJ2-7 many NA TRBV10-3 CAISESSGLSLYEQYF TGTGCCATCAGTGAGTCTTCTGGACTGAGTCTCTACGAGCAGTACTTC
18 TRBJ2-2 many TRBD2 TRBV12-3/TRBV12-4 CASTSRDYPRYRPGELFF TGTGCCAGCACCTCTCGGGACTACCCACGTTATAGGCCCGGGGAGCTGTTTTTT
12 TRBJ2-5 NA NA TRBV18 CASSPPWETQYF TGTGCCAGCTCACCACCTTGGGAGACCCAGTACTTC
14 TRBJ2-5 NA NA TRBV7-2 CASSATTYQETQYF TGTGCCAGCAGCGCGACTACCTATCAAGAGACCCAGTACTTC
14 TRBJ1-1 many NA TRBV6-5 CASSYSMEGTEAFF TGTGCCAGCAGTTACTCGATGGAGGGGACTGAAGCTTTCTTT
16 TRBJ2-2 many TRBD2 TRBV2 CASRVPSGSNTGELFF TGTGCCAGCAGAGTCCCTAGCGGGTCGAACACCGGGGAGCTGTTTTTT
12 TRBJ2-1 many NA TRBV3-1 CASSQDSRIPFF TGTGCCAGCAGCCAAGATTCGAGGATCCCGTTCTTC
16 TRBJ2-5 NA TRBD1 TRBV5-1 CASSLSTGRGLETQYF TGCGCCAGCAGCCTCTCGACAGGGCGAGGTTTAGAGACCCAGTACTTC
16 TRBJ2-7 many TRBD2 TRBV7-2 CASSLAGTSGPYEQYF TGTGCCAGCAGCTTGGCCGGGACTAGCGGACCCTACGAGCAGTACTTC